This is a list of T cell receptor beta chains from one sample in a study of blood T cell repertoires in COVID-19. The protocol was immunoSEQ multiplex PCR, while the TCRdb copy is restricted to in-frame clones and leaves out a portion. Of over 300,000 clones in the sample, around 90% were seen once. Sequencing used peripheral blood. All receptors come from a middle-aged man with acute or convalescent COVID-19. Both conserved end residues are part of each CDR3. A D gene is named only where the DNA matches it firmly. Clone sizes are given selectively: once, few, many, or a class where the clone is expanded.

TRBJ1-2	TRBV19	TRBD1	few	TGTGCCAGTAGTACTCCCGGGACAGGAAGGAACTATGGCTACACCTTC	CASSTPGTGRNYGYTF
TRBJ1-3	TRBV7-7	TRBD1	-	TGTGCTAGCAGCAAAGACAGGGGGGCAGGAAACACCATATATTTT	CASSKDRGAGNTIYF
TRBJ2-2	TRBV11-3	-	-	TGTGCCAGCAGCACCCGACAGGATACGAACACCGGGGAGCTGTTTTTT	CASSTRQDTNTGELFF
TRBJ2-3	TRBV4-3	-	once	TGCGCCAGCAGCCCCCTGGCCCAGATCACAGATACGCAGTATTTT	CASSPLAQITDTQYF
TRBJ2-2	TRBV29-1	TRBD1	-	TGCAGCGTTCCGGACAGGGAGAACACCGGGGAGCTGTTTTTT	CSVPDRENTGELFF
TRBJ2-5	TRBV7-9	TRBD1	-	TGTGCCAGCAGCTTAGGAGGTCAGGGGGCAAAGACCCAGTACTTC	CASSLGGQGAKTQYF
TRBJ2-3	TRBV4-3	-	-	TGCGCCAGCAGCCAAGTAGGTTCCGGGGATACGCAGTATTTT	CASSQVGSGDTQYF
TRBJ2-7	TRBV5-4	-	-	TGTGCCAGCAGCTTGGACAGCCTTTCCTACGAGCAGTACTTC	CASSLDSLSYEQYF
TRBJ1-2	TRBV6-5	-	-	TGTGCCAGCAGAGGCGGGAATTATGGCTACACCTTC	CASRGGNYGYTF
TRBJ1-6	TRBV27	-	-	TGTGCCAGCAGCTCCTTTAGCGGGGGCCCCTATAATTCACCCCTCCACTTT	CASSSFSGGPYNSPLHF
TRBJ1-5	TRBV6-5	-	-	TGTGCCAGCAGTAACCCCGGGGGGGCCGATCAGCCCCAGCATTTT	CASSNPGGADQPQHF
TRBJ2-7	TRBV12-3/TRBV12-4	TRBD1	-	TGTGCCAGCGGGACAGGGGAATTACACGAGCAGTACTTC	CASGTGELHEQYF
TRBJ2-7	TRBV2	-	few	TGTGCCAGCAGTGTGACACTTCTCGAGCAGTACTTC	CASSVTLLEQYF
TRBJ2-4	TRBV2	TRBD2	-	TGTGCCAGCAGTGGAAGCGGGAGTGGGAAAAACATTCAGTACTTC	CASSGSGSGKNIQYF
TRBJ2-3	TRBV6-2/TRBV6-3	TRBD1	once	TGTGCCAGCAGCACTGACAGGGTCGGGACAGATACGCAGTATTTT	CASSTDRVGTDTQYF
TRBJ2-1	TRBV5-1	TRBD1	-	TGCGCCAGCAGCGCAGGGACAGGGAACGATGAGCAGTTCTTC	CASSAGTGNDEQFF
TRBJ2-3	TRBV9	TRBD2	-	TGTGCCAGCAGCCCAATAGCGGGCTACACAGATACGCAGTATTTT	CASSPIAGYTDTQYF
TRBJ1-3	TRBV6-5	-	once	TGTGCCAGCAGTCCAGGCGTGAACTCTGGAAACACCATATATTTT	CASSPGVNSGNTIYF
TRBJ1-4	TRBV2	-	-	TGTGCCAGCAGTATCCGGGACATCCTGCAGACTAATGAAAAACTGTTTTTT	CASSIRDILQTNEKLFF
TRBJ1-2	TRBV6-6	TRBD1	-	TGTGCCAGCAGTTCGGGACAGGGGAGGGGGAACTATGGCTACACCTTC	CASSSGQGRGNYGYTF
TRBJ1-4	TRBV2	-	-	TGTGCCAGCTCCTCTACTAGTGCAACTAATGAAAAACTGTTTTTT	CASSSTSATNEKLFF
TRBJ2-3	TRBV5-1	-	-	TGCGCCAGCAGCTTCGAGGGCACAGATACGCAGTATTTT	CASSFEGTDTQYF
TRBJ1-2	TRBV6-5	TRBD1	-	TGTGCCAGCAGAGAGGACAGGGGGTCGAACTATGGCTACACCTTC	CASREDRGSNYGYTF
TRBJ1-5	TRBV3-1/TRBV3-2	-	once	TGTGCCAGCAGCCAAGACGCAGGGAGCAATCAGCCCCAGCATTTT	CASSQDAGSNQPQHF
TRBJ2-1	TRBV3-1/TRBV3-2	TRBD2	-	TGTGCCAGCAGCCAAGGGTTCCTAGCGGGAGCCGGCGAGCAGTTCTTC	CASSQGFLAGAGEQFF
TRBJ1-3	TRBV20-1	-	-	TGCAGTGCTAGTAGCGGGGACTCTGGAAACACCATATATTTT	CSASSGDSGNTIYF
TRBJ2-5	TRBV6-1	-	-	TGTGCCAGCAGTGAAAATCGGGGAATGGGGGAGACCCAGTACTTC	CASSENRGMGETQYF
TRBJ1-3	TRBV7-8	TRBD1	-	TGTGCCAGCAGCTTAACAGGGGAAAACACCATATATTTT	CASSLTGENTIYF
TRBJ1-6	TRBV4-2	-	once	TGTGCCAGCAGCCAAGACCGGAGATCACCCCTCCACTTT	CASSQDRRSPLHF
TRBJ2-7	TRBV2	-	-	TGTGCCAGCAGTTCGGGAGAATACGAGCAGTACTTC	CASSSGEYEQYF
TRBJ2-7	TRBV5-1	TRBD1	-	TGCGCCAGCAGCTTGGGGGACAGGGTGAAATACGAGCAGTACTTC	CASSLGDRVKYEQYF
TRBJ1-1	TRBV5-1	-	-	TGCGCCAGCAGCCCCCGGGGGATGAACACTGAAGCTTTCTTT	CASSPRGMNTEAFF
TRBJ1-2	TRBV5-5	-	-	TGTGCCACCTGGGGGCGGCAGGGATATGGCTACACCTTC	CATWGRQGYGYTF
TRBJ2-7	TRBV5-1	-	-	TGCGCCAGCAGCTTGGAGCCCTACGAGCAGTACTTC	CASSLEPYEQYF
TRBJ1-2	TRBV20-1	-	-	TGCAGTGCTAGTCGGGGCGGGGGCTATGGCTACACCTTC	CSASRGGGYGYTF
TRBJ1-1	TRBV30	-	-	TGTGCCTGGAGTGTGGGAGGGCTAGAAACTTTCTTT	CAWSVGGLETFF
TRBJ2-5	TRBV5-1	-	-	TGCGCCAGCAGCTTGGCTTCAGCGGTACAAGAGACCCAGTACTTC	CASSLASAVQETQYF
TRBJ1-2	TRBV19	TRBD1	-	TGTGCCAGTAGTATATCGCAGGGGGCCCTCGACTATGGCTACACCTTC	CASSISQGALDYGYTF
TRBJ2-3	TRBV7-8	-	-	TGTGCCAGCAGCTTAAGACAGCGCACAGATACGCAGTATTTT	CASSLRQRTDTQYF
TRBJ1-1	TRBV2	-	-	TGTGCCAGCAGTGTCGGGGGGGCCATGAACACTGAAGCTTTCTTT	CASSVGGAMNTEAFF
TRBJ2-7	TRBV28	-	-	TGTGCCAGCAGTTTAAACCCGGGGGCGGGAGCCCGTGATATGAGGGAGCAGTACTTC	CASSLNPGAGARDMREQYF
TRBJ2-7	TRBV19	-	-	TGTGCCAGTAGGCGCGCTCATGCGACAAATTCCTACGAGCAGTACTTC	CASRRAHATNSYEQYF
TRBJ1-4	TRBV3-1/TRBV3-2	-	-	TGTGCCAGCAGCCCTGGGGAGAGGGTTGAGGAAAAACTGTTTTTT	CASSPGERVEEKLFF
TRBJ1-3	TRBV30	-	-	TGTGCCTGGGAGACAGGTGGATCAGGAAACACCATATATTTT	CAWETGGSGNTIYF
TRBJ1-5	TRBV6-5	TRBD1	-	TGTGCCAACCGGACAGGGCTTAATCAGCCCCAGCATTTT	CANRTGLNQPQHF
TRBJ2-5	TRBV5-6	TRBD2	-	TGTGCCAGCAGCCCAGGACTAGCGGGGGGGATTGAGACCCAGTACTTC	CASSPGLAGGIETQYF
TRBJ2-3	TRBV10-3	-	-	TGTGCCATCAGTGACCCGAGACTAGGGGCAGATACGCAGTATTTT	CAISDPRLGADTQYF
TRBJ1-2	TRBV27	-	once	TGTGCCAGCAGTCCTTTACCTAACGGGGGTGGCTACACCTTC	CASSPLPNGGGYTF
TRBJ2-1	TRBV6-1	TRBD2	many	TGTGCCAGCAGTGAGGCTAGCGGATACAATGAGCAGTTCTTC	CASSEASGYNEQFF
TRBJ2-5	TRBV7-8	TRBD2	-	TGTGCCACCGGGGGGGAAAGGGAGACCCAGTACTTC	CATGGERETQYF
TRBJ1-2	TRBV21-1	-	-	TGTGCCAGCAGCAAAATAGGGAGGGGACAGGAGTTAGCTAACTATGGCTACACCTTC	CASSKIGRGQELANYGYTF
TRBJ2-7	TRBV9	TRBD1	once	TGTGCCAGCAGCGTAGGGGGATTAGACAGGGGACTCTACGAGCAGTACTTC	CASSVGGLDRGLYEQYF
TRBJ2-1	TRBV27	-	-	TGTGCCAGCCGGGACATTTTGTACAATGAGCAGTTCTTC	CASRDILYNEQFF
TRBJ1-6	TRBV5-1	TRBD1	-	TGCGCCAGCAGCCCAAGACAGGGTCTGGATTCACCCCTCCACTTT	CASSPRQGLDSPLHF